Below, 30 T cell receptor beta chains from the same sample are listed, as sequenced in a study of shared clonotypes between healthy human individuals. Method: immunoSEQ multiplex PCR; TCRdb's copy keeps in-frame clones and lacks some. The sample contains more than 1,200,000 clones, just under 99% of which appear only once. Sequenced: naive CD4+ T cells sorted from blood. Subset of the sample: CD45RA+ positively selected. These receptors originate from a man younger than 40 in good health.

Turning to this clone: Other DNA sequences within the sample encode an identical CDR3. This chain links TRBV18 with TRBJ1-2, with D maybe TRBD1 (5 bases). The CDR3 runs 13 residues. Trimming took off 1 base at V and 5 bases at J, with 8 bases between the two ends. Germline V gene data show CDR1 as KGHSH and CDR2 as LQKENI. The chain's CDR3 is CASSPLDSYGYTF. The CDR3 DNA reads TGTGCCAGCTCACCACTCGACAGTTATGGCTACACCTTC.

The chain carries TRBV5-4 and TRBJ2-1; the match to TRBD2 covers 9 bases. Germline CDR1 reads SGHNT; CDR2 reads YYREEE (reference sequence). The CDR3 runs 16 residues. V trimming: 0 bases; J trimming: 1 base; junction bases outside the gene matches: 2. The CDR3 nucleotides are TGTGCCAGCAGCTTGGCAGCGGGAGGTTCCTACAATGAGCAGTTCTTC. This gives the protein CASSLAAGGSYNEQFF.

The chain recombines TRBV5-6 with TRBJ2-2; no clear D gene. This CDR3 has 13 amino acids. V was shortened by 4 bases and J by 7 bases, with 11 bases between the two germline ends. CDR1 and CDR2 (germline): SGHDT, YYEEEE. Here the CDR3 DNA reads TGTGCCAGCAGCGGCCCGGTAAACGGGGAGCTGTTTTTT. Residues: CASSGPVNGELFF.

The chain has TRBV29-1 and TRBJ2-1, with 11 bases that match TRBD2. V trimming: 7 bases; J trimming: 4 bases; junction bases outside the gene matches: 9. Germline CDR1 SQVTM, CDR2 ANQGSEA. CDR3 length: 15 amino acids. CDR3 coding DNA: TGCAGCGCAGGCCGCCCTAGCGGGGGGTACAATGAGCAGTTCTTC. Encoded protein: CSAGRPSGGYNEQFF.

V gene TRBV5-1 combines with J gene TRBJ2-4, with D possibly TRBD2 on 6 matching bases. There are 15 residues in the CDR3. Germline CDR1 reads SGHRS; CDR2 reads YFSETQ. Trimming shortened V by 5 bases and J by 5 bases, and 17 bases separated the two germline ends. In DNA form, the CDR3 reads TGCGCCAGCAGTCTGGCCGGGACTGCCCAAAACATTCAGTACTTC. It specifies CASSLAGTAQNIQYF.

V is TRBV5-1 and J is TRBJ1-4; D remains ambiguous. V was cut by 4 bases and J by 6 bases, with 16 bases left in between. This CDR3 has 15 residues. In germline, CDR1 is SGHRS, CDR2 YFSETQ. The CDR3 protein is CASSDIVGGYEKLFF. DNA for the CDR3: TGCGCCAGCAGCGATATCGTTGGCGGATATGAAAAACTGTTTTTT.

The rearrangement uses TRBV7-2 and TRBJ2-4; D gene uncertain. Trimming pared 5 bases from V and 9 bases from J, leaving 11 bases between. This CDR3 spans 12 amino acids. Germline V CDR1 and CDR2: SGHTA, FQGNSA. The CDR3 is CASSQAIGIQYF. Here the CDR3 DNA reads TGTGCCAGCAGCCAGGCGATTGGCATTCAGTACTTC.

CDR3 sequence (DNA): TGTGCCAGTAGCGGGAGAGAGTCCTACGAGCAGTACTTC. This sequence encodes CASSGRESYEQYF. The J gene is TRBJ2-7, the V gene TRBV21-1; the table's D gene call, TRBD2, was not cross checked with the DNA. TRBV21-1 is a documented pseudogene. This CDR3 has 13 residues.

The chain combines TRBV18 with TRBJ1-1, with no clear D. Germline-derived CDR1 and CDR2 are KGHSH and LQKENI. The CDR3 is made up of 15 amino acids. V was trimmed by 1 base and J by 3 bases, leaving 12 bases between them. DNA of the CDR3: TGTGCCAGCTCACCACAGTCCTCGCCCCACACTGAAGCTTTCTTT. It is translated as CASSPQSSPHTEAFF.

The chain employs TRBV5-1 and TRBJ1-1; maybe TRBD1 (5 bases). This CDR3 is built from 12 residues. V lost 3 bases to trimming and J lost 7 bases, with 10 bases between them. Germline lookup yields CDR1 SGHRS and CDR2 YFSETQ. CDR3 sequence reads: CASSYSQGEAFF. The DNA of the CDR3 is TGCGCCAGCAGCTATTCCCAGGGTGAAGCTTTCTTT.

This chain connects TRBV7-9 to TRBJ2-7; a weak D match, TRBD2 (6 bases). CDR3 size: 18 residues. The germline CDR1 and CDR2 sequences are SEHNR and FQNEAQ (reference sequence). V dropped 2 bases and J dropped 4 bases, with 24 bases sitting between them. The CDR3 region has the DNA TGTGCCAGCAGCTTAAGCCTGAGATGGGGAGGAAGACTGTACGAGCAGTACTTC. It specifies CASSLSLRWGGRLYEQYF.

The CDR3 sequence: CASSLGLAGRTDTQYF. Written as DNA, the CDR3 is TGCGCCAGCAGCTTAGGACTAGCGGGCCGCACAGATACGCAGTATTTT. The chain joins TRBV5-1 to TRBJ2-3, with 11 nucleotides matching TRBD2. Germline CDR1 is SGHRS and CDR2 is YFSETQ. The V gene end was trimmed by 2 bases and the J gene end by 1 base; junction bases not matched to a gene: 3. This CDR3 is built from 16 residues. Full variable domain (remainder filled in from reference TRBV5-1 and TRBJ2-3): KAGVTQTPRYLIKTRGQQVTLSCSPISGHRSVSWYQQTPGQGLQFLFEYFSETQRNKGNFPGRFSGRQFSNSRSEMNVSTLELGDSALYLCASSLGLAGRTDTQYFGPGTRLTVL.

The chain has TRBV28 and TRBJ1-2, with D unresolved. This CDR3 comprises 11 residues. Germline V gene lookup returns CDR1 MDHEN and CDR2 SYDVKM. Trimming shortened V by 5 bases and J by 4 bases, and 5 bases separated the two germline ends. Here the CDR3 reads CASSGPYGYTF. CDR3 sequence (DNA): TGTGCCAGCAGTGGTCCCTATGGCTACACCTTC.

The chain is built from TRBV6-5 and TRBJ1-2; the D is unclear. This CDR3 has 15 residues. Trimming removed 0 bases at V and 11 bases at J, with 19 bases between. Germline lookup yields CDR1 MNHEY and CDR2 SVGAGI. CDR3 DNA: TGTGCCAGCAGTTACTCGTTTTTGGTCGAGTCGGGTTACACCTTC. This encodes CASSYSFLVESGYTF.

This sequence joins TRBV2 and TRBJ1-1; maybe TRBD1 (6 bases). CDR3 length equals 17 residues. Deletions cut 0 bases from V and 4 bases from J, with 18 bases between. Germline-derived CDR1 and CDR2 are SNHLY and FYNNEI. CDR3 loop: CASSEARTVGGRTEAFF. For the CDR3, the DNA is TGTGCCAGCAGTGAAGCGCGGACGGTAGGGGGGCGCACTGAAGCTTTCTTT.

This rearrangement joins TRBV5-1 to TRBJ2-1; no clear D. The CDR3 totals 13 residues. From germline, CDR1 is SGHRS and CDR2 YFSETQ. Deletions cut 4 bases from V and 6 bases from J, with 11 bases between. The CDR3 loop is CASSIRRTNEQFF. The CDR3 nucleotides read TGCGCCAGCAGCATACGACGGACCAATGAGCAGTTCTTC.

As regards this clone: The same CDR3 can be traced to other DNA sequences in this sample. The chain has TRBV28 and TRBJ2-7; D gene uncertain. Germline CDR1 MDHEN, CDR2 SYDVKM. This CDR3 has 11 residues. V dropped 9 bases and J dropped 2 bases, with 8 bases sitting between them. CDR3 sequence (DNA): TGTGCCAGTTCAGGAACCTACGAGCAGTACTTC. Translating gives CASSGTYEQYF.

The V call is TRBV7-9, the J call TRBJ2-2; TRBD2 aligns across 11 bases. CDR3 length equals 17 residues. The germline CDR1 and CDR2 sequences are SEHNR and FQNEAQ (reference sequence). Trimming removed 6 bases from V and 2 bases from J; junction bases left unmatched: 8. The CDR3 spells CASRAGLAETNTGELFF. In DNA, the CDR3 is TGTGCCAGCAGGGCGGGACTAGCGGAAACTAACACCGGGGAGCTGTTTTTT.

This chain joins TRBV11-2 and TRBJ2-7; 10 bases align to TRBD2. Trimming at V came to 0 bases and at J to 0 bases, leaving 8 bases not matched to a gene. Germline V CDR1 and CDR2: SGHAT, FQNNGV. CDR3 length: 18 amino acids. CDR3 DNA sequence: TGTGCCAGCAGCTTAGAGTCCTCTAGCGGGAGTTCCTCCTACGAGCAGTACTTC. Protein: CASSLESSSGSSSYEQYF.

This clone was recorded once. The chain is built from TRBV4-3 and TRBJ2-7; perhaps TRBD2 as D (6 bases). CDR1 is LGHNA, CDR2 YSLEER, per germline. The CDR3 has 15 residues. V was clipped by 0 bases and J by 6 bases, with 15 bases between them. The CDR3 DNA reads as TGCGCCAGCAGCCAAGATACGGATTGGGGAGGCGAGCAGTACTTC. Amino acid sequence: CASSQDTDWGGEQYF.

The V call is TRBV11-3, the J call TRBJ2-7; the D gene is possibly TRBD1 (5 bases). V dropped 5 bases and J dropped 6 bases, with 11 bases sitting between them. There are 12 residues in the CDR3. The germline CDR1 and CDR2 sequences are SGHNT and YENEEA. DNA of the CDR3: TGTGCCAGCAGCACACGACAGTTCGAGCAGTACTTC. It specifies CASSTRQFEQYF.

The chain joins TRBV5-1 to TRBJ2-2; D ambiguous. CDR1 and CDR2 from the germline V gene are SGHRS and YFSETQ. The ends were cut back, 1 base at V and 2 bases at J, with 6 bases in the middle. The CDR3 sequence is 14 residues long. Here the CDR3 reads CASSLMENTGELFF. CDR3 DNA: TGCGCCAGCAGCTTGATGGAAAACACCGGGGAGCTGTTTTTT.

The chain has TRBV11-2 and TRBJ2-5; D is uncertain. Per germline, CDR1 SGHAT and CDR2 FQNNGV. V was shortened by 1 base and J by 5 bases, with 8 bases between the two germline ends. This CDR3 is built from 13 residues. DNA of the CDR3: TGTGCCAGCAGCTTAGTCCGGGTTGAGACCCAGTACTTC. The encoded protein is CASSLVRVETQYF.

J is TRBJ1-2 and V is TRBV28; 7 bases match TRBD1. The germline CDR1 and CDR2 sequences are MDHEN and SYDVKM. The V gene end was trimmed by 2 bases and the J gene end by 4 bases; junction bases not matched to a gene: 10. The CDR3 sequence is 16 residues long. CDR3 nucleotides: TGTGCCAGCAGTTTAGGGACTCGGACAGGCCGCTATGGCTACACCTTC. Translation gives CASSLGTRTGRYGYTF.

The chain employs TRBV7-9 and TRBJ2-3; D perhaps matches TRBD2 (6 bases). V was pared by 5 bases and J by 2 bases, with 17 bases between. The CDR3 runs 16 residues. Germline CDR1 is SEHNR and CDR2 is FQNEAQ (reference sequence). CDR3 loop: CASSLHWDFSTDTQYF. CDR3 in DNA: TGTGCCAGCAGCCTCCATTGGGACTTTTCCACAGATACGCAGTATTTT.

The rearrangement joins TRBV30 to TRBJ1-3, with no clear D. The CDR3 is 14 amino acids. In germline, CDR1 is GTSNPN, CDR2 SVGIG (reference sequence). V gave up 1 base and J gave up 1 base, with 8 bases separating them. The CDR3 nucleotides are TGTGCCTGGAGTGCCACGGATTCTGGAAACACCATATATTTT. Its protein is CAWSATDSGNTIYF.

This clone appeared once. The chain joins TRBV14 to TRBJ2-1; 11 positions agree with TRBD2. Germline loops: CDR1 SGHDN, CDR2 FVKESK. The CDR3 length is 21 residues. V lost 1 base to trimming and J lost 0 bases; unmatched junction nucleotides: 14. Written as DNA, the CDR3 is TGTGCCAGCAGCCAAGGAACTTCTGGACTAGCGGGCCCGAGCTCCTACAATGAGCAGTTCTTC. It codes for CASSQGTSGLAGPSSYNEQFF.

This chain joins TRBV19 and TRBJ2-2; D tentatively reads TRBD1 or TRBD2 (11 bases each). V was shortened by 7 bases and J by 0 bases, with 36 bases between the two germline ends. CDR1 is LNHDA, CDR2 SQIVND, per germline (reference sequence). The CDR3 is 23 amino acids. As DNA, the CDR3 is TGTGCCAGTAAGCTAAGGACAGGGGGCTTGCCGGCTAGCGGGAGGCCGAACACCGGGGAGCTGTTTTTT. It is translated as CASKLRTGGLPASGRPNTGELFF.

The chain employs TRBV9 and TRBJ2-5; D unresolved. Looked up from germline, CDR1 is SGDLS and CDR2 is YYNGEE. Trimming shortened V by 1 base and J by 0 bases, and 13 bases separated the two germline ends. The CDR3 totals 16 residues. The CDR3 sequence is CASSVSFGAYQETQYF. CDR3 bases: TGTGCCAGCAGCGTAAGTTTCGGAGCGTACCAAGAGACCCAGTACTTC.

The chain employs TRBV29-1 and TRBJ1-2, with a weak D call TRBD1 (6 bases). The V gene's germline CDR1 is SQVTM and CDR2 ANQGSEA. Trimming shortened V by 2 bases and J by 2 bases, and 15 bases separated the two germline ends. The CDR3 length is 15 residues. CDR3 bases: TGCAGCGTTGAAATTTGGGGGCGAATGAACTATGGCTACACCTTC. Protein sequence: CSVEIWGRMNYGYTF.